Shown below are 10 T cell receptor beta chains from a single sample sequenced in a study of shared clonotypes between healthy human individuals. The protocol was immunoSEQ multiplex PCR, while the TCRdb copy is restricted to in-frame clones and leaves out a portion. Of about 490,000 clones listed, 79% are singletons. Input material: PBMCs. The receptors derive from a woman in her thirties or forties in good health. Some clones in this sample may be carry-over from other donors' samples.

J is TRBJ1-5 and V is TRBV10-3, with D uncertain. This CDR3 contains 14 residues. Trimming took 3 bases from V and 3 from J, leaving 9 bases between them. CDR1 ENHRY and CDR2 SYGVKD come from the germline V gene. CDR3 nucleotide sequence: TGTGCCATCAGTGATTTAAGGTCCAATCAGCCCCAGCATTTT. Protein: CAISDLRSNQPQHF.

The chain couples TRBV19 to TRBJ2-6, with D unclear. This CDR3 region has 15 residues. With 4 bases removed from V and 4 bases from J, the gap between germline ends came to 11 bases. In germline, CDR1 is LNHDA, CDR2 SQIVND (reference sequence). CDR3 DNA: TGTGCCAGTAGTAGAGTAGCAGGAGGGGCCAACGTCCTGACTTTC. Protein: CASSRVAGGANVLTF.

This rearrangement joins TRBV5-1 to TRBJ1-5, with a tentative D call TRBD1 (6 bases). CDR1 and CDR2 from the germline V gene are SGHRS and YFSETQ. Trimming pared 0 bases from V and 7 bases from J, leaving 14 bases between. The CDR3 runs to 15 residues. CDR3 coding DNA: TGCGCCAGCAGCTTGGATGGGGGCCAGGAACAGCCCCAGCATTTT. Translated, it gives CASSLDGGQEQPQHF. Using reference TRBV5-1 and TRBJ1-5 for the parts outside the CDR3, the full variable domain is KAGVTQTPRYLIKTRGQQVTLSCSPISGHRSVSWYQQTPGQGLQFLFEYFSETQRNKGNFPGRFSGRQFSNSRSEMNVSTLELGDSALYLCASSLDGGQEQPQHFGDGTRLSIL.

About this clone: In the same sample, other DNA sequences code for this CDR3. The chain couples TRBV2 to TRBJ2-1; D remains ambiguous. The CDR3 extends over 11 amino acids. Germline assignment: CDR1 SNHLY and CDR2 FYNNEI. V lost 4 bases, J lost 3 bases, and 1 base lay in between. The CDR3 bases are TGTGCCAGCAGTGTCTACAATGAGCAGTTCTTC. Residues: CASSVYNEQFF. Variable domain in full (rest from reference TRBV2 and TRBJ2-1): EPEVTQTPSHQVTQMGQEVILRCVPISNHLYFYWYRQILGQKVEFLVSFYNNEISEKSEIFDDQFSVERPDGSNFTLKIRSTKLEDSAMYFCASSVYNEQFFGPGTRLTVL.

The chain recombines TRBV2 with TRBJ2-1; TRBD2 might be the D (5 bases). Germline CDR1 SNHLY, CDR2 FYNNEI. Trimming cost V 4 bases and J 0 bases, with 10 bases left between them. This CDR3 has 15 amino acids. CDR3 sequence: CASSVDTSSYNEQFF. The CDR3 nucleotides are TGTGCCAGCAGTGTCGATACTAGCTCCTACAATGAGCAGTTCTTC.

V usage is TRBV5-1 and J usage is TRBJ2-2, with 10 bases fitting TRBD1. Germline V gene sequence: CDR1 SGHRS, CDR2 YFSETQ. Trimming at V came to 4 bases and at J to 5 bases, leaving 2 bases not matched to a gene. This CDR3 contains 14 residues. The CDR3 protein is CASSVDRGTGELFF. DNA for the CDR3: TGCGCCAGCAGCGTGGACAGGGGGACCGGGGAGCTGTTTTTT.

CDR3 protein: CARRLAGNYNEQFF. Here the CDR3 DNA reads TGTGCCAGACGACTAGCGGGGAACTACAATGAGCAGTTCTTC. The chain is built from TRBV14 and TRBJ2-1, with 11 bases identical to TRBD2. From germline, CDR1 is SGHDN and CDR2 FVKESK. The CDR3 is made up of 14 amino acids. V dropped 9 bases and J dropped 3; count of bases not matched to a gene: 4.

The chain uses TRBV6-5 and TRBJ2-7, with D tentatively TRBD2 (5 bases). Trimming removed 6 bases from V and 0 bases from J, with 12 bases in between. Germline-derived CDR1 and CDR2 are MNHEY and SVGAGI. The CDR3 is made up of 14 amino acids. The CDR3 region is CASRNDYYSYEQYF. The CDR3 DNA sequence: TGTGCCAGCAGAAACGACTACTACTCCTACGAGCAGTACTTC.

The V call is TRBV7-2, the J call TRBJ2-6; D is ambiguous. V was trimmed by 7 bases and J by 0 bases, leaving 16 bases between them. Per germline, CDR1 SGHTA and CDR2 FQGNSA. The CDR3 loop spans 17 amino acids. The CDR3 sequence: CASTPWTGSSGANVLTF. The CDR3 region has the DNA TGTGCCAGCACCCCGTGGACGGGTAGCTCTGGGGCCAACGTCCTGACTTTC.

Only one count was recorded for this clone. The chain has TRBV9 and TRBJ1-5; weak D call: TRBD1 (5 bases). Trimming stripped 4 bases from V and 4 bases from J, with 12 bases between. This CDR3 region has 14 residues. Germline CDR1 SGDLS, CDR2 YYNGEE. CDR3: CASSLGTVNQPQHF. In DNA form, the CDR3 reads TGTGCCAGCAGCCTCGGGACCGTTAATCAGCCCCAGCATTTT. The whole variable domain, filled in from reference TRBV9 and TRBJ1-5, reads DSGVTQTPKHLITATGQRVTLRCSPRSGDLSVYWYQQSLDQGLQFLIQYYNGEERAKGNILERFSAQQFPDLHSELNLSSLELGDSALYFCASSLGTVNQPQHFGDGTRLSIL.